These 13 T cell receptor beta chains were all obtained from the same sample, sequenced in a study of early T cells in non-severe SARS-CoV-2 infection. TCRdb re-called the 5' RACE reads through MiXCR, storing one row per CDR3 protein. Found here are about 77,000 distinct CDR3 sequences, around 8.7% of them singletons; the top ten hold roughly 5%. The sample comprised whole blood. Receptors were obtained from an adult who was a healthcare worker with PCR-confirmed SARS-CoV-2 infection or an uninfected control (not recorded which).

This clonotype was picked up many times. This sequence joins TRBV15 and TRBJ1-3; tentatively, D is TRBD1 (5 bases). The length of the CDR3 is 17 residues. V lost 0 bases and J lost 0, with 12 bases in between. Per germline, CDR1 LNHNV and CDR2 YYDKDF (reference sequence). The CDR3 DNA sequence: TGTGCCACCAGCAGAGATCCGGGCAGGGTCTCTGGAAACACCATATATTTT. Its translation: CATSRDPGRVSGNTIYF.

To note about this clonotype: A much bigger clone sits one base away, suggesting this may be a read error. V and J are TRBV6-1 and TRBJ2-2; perhaps TRBD2 as D (5 bases). Per the germline V gene, CDR1 is MNHNS and CDR2 is SASEGT. The CDR3 has 14 residues. The CDR3 sequence: CASKRTPNTEELFF. CDR3 DNA: TGTGCCAGCAAACGGACTCCGAACACCGAGGAGCTGTTTTTT.

This clonotype was seen many times. The V and J genes are TRBV10-3 and TRBJ2-1; 8 bases agree with TRBD1. Germline CDR1 reads ENHRY; CDR2 reads SYGVKD. Trimming cost V 2 bases and J 1 base; bases outside gene matches: 10. This CDR3 is built from 18 residues. The CDR3 nucleotides are TGTGCCATCAGTGAGGACCCTTTACGGGACAGGTCCTACAATGAGCAGTTCTTC. Residues: CAISEDPLRDRSYNEQFF.

The gene calls are TRBV6-4 and TRBJ2-1; D may match TRBD1 or TRBD2 (5 bases each). This CDR3 comprises 14 residues. Trimming pared 5 bases from V and 8 bases from J, leaving 16 bases between. Germline-derived CDR1 and CDR2 are MRHNA and SNTAGT. CDR3 in DNA: TGTGCCAGCAGTTACGGGACCCGAGGGGATGAGCAGTTCTTC. This encodes CASSYGTRGDEQFF.

This clonotype appeared many times. This chain connects TRBV12-3 or TRBV12-4 to TRBJ1-6; D gene uncertain. V lost 7 bases to trimming and J lost 7 bases, with 17 bases between them. The CDR3 is 15 residues long. The CDR3 here is CASIIDGNGNSPLHF. In DNA form, the CDR3 reads TGTGCCAGCATTATTGACGGAAACGGCAATTCACCCCTCCACTTT.

In this sample, this clonotype turned up many times. V is TRBV7-9 and J is TRBJ2-1; TRBD2 aligns across 11 bases. The V gene end was trimmed by 0 bases and the J gene end by 2 bases; junction bases not matched to a gene: 3. Germline values: CDR1 SEHNR, CDR2 FQNEAQ (reference sequence). The CDR3 covers 17 residues. The CDR3 bases are TGTGCCAGCAGCTTAGCGGATAGCGGGAGGGCCTACAATGAGCAGTTCTTC. Translation gives CASSLADSGRAYNEQFF. The whole variable domain, remainder taken from reference TRBV7-9 and TRBJ2-1, is DTGVSQNPRHKITKRGQNVTFRCDPISEHNRLYWYRQTLGQGPEFLTYFQNEAQLEKSRLLSDRFSAERPKGSFSTLEIQRTEQGDSAMYLCASSLADSGRAYNEQFFGPGTRLTVL.

This clonotype has more than one count but fewer than ten. The chain employs TRBV18 and TRBJ2-2; no clear D gene. The CDR3 extends over 14 amino acids. Germline values: CDR1 KGHSH, CDR2 LQKENI. Trimming removed 1 base from V and 4 bases from J, with 7 bases in between. The CDR3 nucleotides are TGTGCCAGCTCACCACGAGAAACCACCGGGGAGCTGTTTTTT. The encoded protein is CASSPRETTGELFF.

This clonotype showed up many times. This chain uses TRBV2 with TRBJ1-1, with a weak D call TRBD1 (5 bases). V lost 7 bases to trimming and J lost 0 bases, with 15 bases between them. CDR3 length: 15 amino acids. Germline V CDR1 and CDR2: SNHLY, FYNNEI. As DNA, the CDR3 is TGTGCCAGCATTAACAGGAGGCGAATGAACACTGAAGCTTTCTTT. This codes for CASINRRRMNTEAFF.

This clonotype came up a few times. The rearrangement joins TRBV2 to TRBJ1-1; unclear D gene. CDR3 length: 14 amino acids. Trimming shortened V by 3 bases and J by 6 bases, and 14 bases separated the two germline ends. CDR1 SNHLY and CDR2 FYNNEI come from the germline V gene. For the CDR3, the DNA is TGTGCCAGCAGTGACAAGTGGAACGGATCTGAAGCTTTCTTT. Translation: CASSDKWNGSEAFF.

This clonotype came up many times. This chain links TRBV5-4 with TRBJ1-1; tentative D call: TRBD1 (6 bases). CDR3 size: 15 residues. The germline V and J ends were trimmed by 4 bases and 4 bases, with 17 bases remaining between them. Germline loops: CDR1 SGHNT, CDR2 YYREEE (reference sequence). This CDR3 is CASSLGGVAGTEAFF. CDR3 coding DNA: TGTGCCAGCAGCCTAGGGGGGGTTGCGGGCACTGAAGCTTTCTTT.

The V and J genes are TRBV30 and TRBJ2-3; the D is unclear. CDR3 length: 11 amino acids. The germline V and J ends were trimmed by 4 bases and 6 bases, with 8 bases remaining between them. The germline V gene encodes CDR1 GTSNPN and CDR2 SVGIG (reference sequence). The CDR3 bases are TGTGCCTGGACTCAGAGGGATACGCAGTATTTT. Residues: CAWTQRDTQYF.

The chain links TRBV28 to TRBJ2-2; D may correspond to TRBD1 or TRBD2 (5 bases each). Germline assignment: CDR1 MDHEN and CDR2 SYDVKM. The CDR3 totals 15 residues. With 4 bases removed from V and 4 bases from J, the gap between germline ends came to 13 bases. The DNA for the CDR3 is TGTGCCAGCAGTTGGGACCTAGCTACCACCGGGGAGCTGTTTTTT. Translated, it gives CASSWDLATTGELFF.

The DNA for the CDR3 is TGCAGTGCTAGTCGGGACATCCTAAGCTCCTATAATTCACCCCTCCACTTT. Translating it yields CSASRDILSSYNSPLHF. The V gene is TRBV20-1, the J gene TRBJ1-6, with a weak D call TRBD1 (6 bases). CDR3 length: 17 residues. Germline CDR1 and CDR2: DFQATT and SNEGSKA (reference sequence). V was shortened by 3 bases and J by 0 bases, with 15 bases between the two germline ends.